Shown below are 19 T cell receptor beta chains from a single sample sequenced in a study of human T cells and chemical hapten exposure. Regarding time point: patch test 3, about 24 weeks after DPC sensitization. Treatment indicated: therapeutic diphenylcyclopropenone sensitization with weekly scalp DPC. Whole blood that had not been fractionated was the source of extracted total RNA. MiXCR, run by TCRdb on the RACE reads, gives a single entry per CDR3 protein. The table lists roughly 39,000 distinct CDR3 sequences, roughly 12% of them singletons, with 2% to 2.5% in the top ten. The source material was whole blood, sampled in connection with sensitization to the hapten diphenylcyclopropenone (DPC). These receptors all stem from a woman aged 40 to 55 with alopecia areata. Some clones in this sample may be carry-over from other donors' samples.

The chain links TRBV20-1 to TRBJ1-5; 8 nucleotides agree with TRBD1. J was trimmed by 4 bases and V by 3 bases; bases with no gene match: 11. The CDR3 extends over 16 amino acids. Germline V gene lookup returns CDR1 DFQATT and CDR2 SNEGSKA (reference sequence). The CDR3 DNA reads TGCAGTGCTAGTATGAGGGGACAGGTCCGTAATCAGCCCCAGCATTTT. This encodes CSASMRGQVRNQPQHF.

This clonotype was seen ten or more times. The rearrangement links TRBV20-1 to TRBJ2-2; 9 positions agree with TRBD2. CDR1 and CDR2 from the germline V gene are DFQATT and SNEGSKA (reference sequence). V lost 6 bases to trimming and J lost 7 bases; unmatched junction nucleotides: 9. This CDR3 has 14 amino acids. The CDR3 DNA reads as TGCAGTGCCCCCGTAGCGGGAGAGAACGGGGAGCTGTTTTTT. The encoded protein is CSAPVAGENGELFF.

This clonotype has at least ten counts. This chain uses TRBV18 with TRBJ2-7; maybe TRBD1 (6 bases). V lost 3 bases, J lost 6 bases, and 15 bases lay in between. CDR1 KGHSH and CDR2 LQKENI come from the germline V gene. The CDR3 extends over 14 amino acids. CDR3 protein: CASSPPGANVEQYF. Written as DNA, the CDR3 is TGTGCCAGCTCACCTCCAGGGGCCAACGTCGAGCAGTACTTC.

In its sample, this clonotype was seen many times. This sequence joins TRBV19 and TRBJ1-5; D may be TRBD1 (5 bases). The germline CDR1 and CDR2 sequences are LNHDA and SQIVND (reference sequence). The CDR3 is made up of 14 amino acids. The germline V and J ends were trimmed by 6 bases and 2 bases, with 11 bases remaining between them. The CDR3 DNA reads TGTGCCAGTAGCATCAGGGAGGGCAATCAGCCCCAGCATTTT. It encodes CASSIREGNQPQHF.

This clonotype was seen at least ten times. The rearrangement uses TRBV9 and TRBJ2-5; weak D call: TRBD1 (5 bases). The CDR3 is 13 amino acids. V was cut by 4 bases and J by 2 bases, with 9 bases left in between. From germline, CDR1 is SGDLS and CDR2 YYNGEE. The CDR3 coding sequence is TGTGCCAGCAGCCCCAGGGAACAAGAGACCCAGTACTTC. Protein sequence: CASSPREQETQYF.

The chain recombines TRBV5-1 with TRBJ2-1; weak D call: TRBD1 (5 bases). V lost 3 bases and J lost 8, with 18 bases in between. The CDR3 totals 15 residues. The germline gives CDR1 SGHRS, CDR2 YFSETQ. The CDR3 sequence: CASSSAGCMNDEQFF. Here the CDR3 DNA reads TGCGCCAGCAGCTCGGCAGGGTGCATGAACGATGAGCAGTTCTTC.

By share of the sample, this clonotype is medium-sized. Here the CDR3 DNA reads TGTGCCAGCAGTCCTCCCCGTGCGCGGGGCGAGCAGTACTTC. It is translated as CASSPPRARGEQYF. V and J are TRBV27 and TRBJ2-7; tentative D call: TRBD2 (6 bases). CDR1 and CDR2 from the germline V gene are MNHEY and SMNVEV (reference sequence). This CDR3 region has 14 residues. Trimming shortened V by 5 bases and J by 6 bases, and 17 bases separated the two germline ends.

This clonotype has a handful of counts. The chain links TRBV3-1 to TRBJ2-1; 7 bases align to TRBD1. V lost 4 bases and J lost 4; bases outside the gene matches: 1. The length of the CDR3 is 13 residues. Germline loops: CDR1 LGHDT, CDR2 YNNKEL (reference sequence). CDR3 amino acids: CASSPGQYNEQFF. CDR3 bases: TGTGCCAGCAGCCCGGGACAGTACAATGAGCAGTTCTTC.

This clonotype came up many times. The gene calls are TRBV7-9 and TRBJ2-1, with TRBD1 as a possible D gene (7 bases). V was cut by 5 bases and J by 1 base, with 12 bases left in between. This CDR3 contains 15 residues. Germline V gene data show CDR1 as SEHNR and CDR2 as FQNEAQ (reference sequence). CDR3 DNA sequence: TGTGCCAGCAGCCCCAGGGGGACTTCCTACAATGAGCAGTTCTTC. Its translation is CASSPRGTSYNEQFF.

This clonotype appeared a few times. This chain joins TRBV7-2 and TRBJ1-6; D gene uncertain. Germline V gene data show CDR1 as SGHTA and CDR2 as FQGNSA. The CDR3 sequence is 17 residues long. Trimming left V 1 base short and J 0 bases short, with 10 bases between. CDR3 bases: TGTGCCAGCAGCTTAGTTGGCCAGAGCTCCTATAATTCACCCCTCCACTTT. Encoded protein: CASSLVGQSSYNSPLHF.

This clonotype was observed a few times. V gene TRBV28 combines with J gene TRBJ1-5; D remains ambiguous. The germline V gene has CDR1 MDHEN and CDR2 SYDVKM. This CDR3 spans 13 amino acids. V was cut by 3 bases and J by 0 bases, with 3 bases left in between. CDR3 coding DNA: TGTGCCAGCAGTTTTGATAGCAATCAGCCCCAGCATTTT. It specifies CASSFDSNQPQHF.

This clonotype was recorded a few times. V is TRBV3-1 and J is TRBJ2-1, with a tentative D call TRBD2 (5 bases). Trimming shortened V by 1 base and J by 0 bases, and 10 bases separated the two germline ends. Germline V gene data show CDR1 as LGHDT and CDR2 as YNNKEL (reference sequence). The CDR3 consists of 16 residues. The CDR3 sequence: CASSQGGDTSYNEQFF. The CDR3 coding sequence is TGTGCCAGCAGCCAAGGGGGAGACACCTCCTACAATGAGCAGTTCTTC.

V gene TRBV28 combines with J gene TRBJ2-7; the D gene is possibly TRBD1 (5 bases). V dropped 2 bases and J dropped 2 bases, with 10 bases sitting between them. CDR1 is MDHEN, CDR2 SYDVKM, per germline. The CDR3 sequence is 14 residues long. This CDR3 is CASSLRGGTYEQYF. The CDR3 DNA reads as TGTGCCAGCAGTTTAAGGGGTGGCACCTACGAGCAGTACTTC.

This clonotype was seen repeatedly, ten times or more. The genes are TRBV6-1 and TRBJ2-2; 7 nucleotides align to TRBD2. CDR3 length: 14 residues. The V gene end was trimmed by 9 bases and the J gene end by 6 bases; junction bases not matched to a gene: 10. Germline CDR1 is MNHNS and CDR2 is SASEGT. The CDR3 region is CASEGGSVAGELFF. CDR3 sequence (DNA): TGTGCCAGTGAGGGCGGGAGTGTCGCCGGGGAGCTGTTTTTT.

This sequence joins TRBV28 and TRBJ1-2, with D tentatively TRBD1 (5 bases). Germline CDR1 MDHEN, CDR2 SYDVKM. The CDR3 is 15 amino acids. Trimming removed 1 base at V and 7 bases at J, with 16 bases between. This CDR3 is CASSLSLGLQGGYTF. The CDR3, as DNA: TGTGCCAGCAGTTTATCGCTGGGACTCCAGGGTGGCTACACCTTC.

The CDR3 nucleotides read TGTGCCAGCAGCTTACCCCCCACTCCGGGCGGCAATGAGCAGTTCTTC. It codes for CASSLPPTPGGNEQFF. The chain carries TRBV7-9 and TRBJ2-1; D gene uncertain. Germline CDR1 reads SEHNR; CDR2 reads FQNEAQ (reference sequence). The CDR3 runs 16 residues. Trimming pared 2 bases from V and 6 bases from J, leaving 17 bases between.

The chain recombines TRBV18 with TRBJ1-1, with a tentative D call TRBD1 (6 bases). V was shortened by 6 bases and J by 11 bases, with 13 bases between the two germline ends. This CDR3 spans 11 amino acids. The germline V gene encodes CDR1 KGHSH and CDR2 LQKENI. CDR3 sequence (DNA): TGTGCCAGCTCCTCGGGACAACCTGCTTTCTTT. This translates into CASSSGQPAFF.

There are a few counts of this clonotype. The chain carries TRBV28 and TRBJ1-4; D not resolved. The V and J ends lost 4 bases and 8 bases respectively, with 8 bases between them. Germline-derived CDR1 and CDR2 are MDHEN and SYDVKM. The CDR3 extends over 12 amino acids. The CDR3 loop is CASSSWKEKLFF. In nucleotides, the CDR3 is TGTGCCAGCAGTTCGTGGAAAGAAAAACTGTTTTTT.

As regards this clonotype: A single base separates this from a much larger clone, so it may be a read error. J is TRBJ1-1 and V is TRBV27; D is undetermined. This CDR3 is 13 amino acids long. Per the germline V gene, CDR1 is MNHEY and CDR2 is SMNVEV (reference sequence). The CDR3 region has the DNA TGTGCCAGCAGTCCCCGTCAGTCAACTGAAGCTTACTTT. It specifies CASSPRQSTEAYF.